This TCR beta chain was profiled in a study of shared clonotypes between healthy human individuals. Repertoires were generated with immunoSEQ multiplex PCR, while TCRdb's copy carries only in-frame clones and drops some. The table has over 400,000 clones, approximately 81% seen once. The TCR originated in a woman between 40 and 50 years old in good health. Some clones in this sample may be carry-over from other donors' samples. Sequencing was performed on PBMCs.

The CDR3 spells CASSQVQPQHF. The CDR3 nucleotides are TGTGCCAGCAGCCAAGTTCAGCCCCAGCATTTT. V gene TRBV28 combines with J gene TRBJ1-5; D is undetermined. The CDR3 has 11 residues. CDR1 MDHEN and CDR2 SYDVKM come from the germline V gene. V lost 6 bases, J lost 6 bases, and 6 bases lay in between.